One sample yielded the 30 T cell receptor beta chains listed below, sequenced in a study of blood T cell repertoires in COVID-19. Assay used: immunoSEQ multiplex PCR; TCRdb lists only in-frame clones, some missing. The top ten clones hold 11% of a sample with under 250,000 clones, 85% to 90% of them seen once. Sequencing input: peripheral blood. The source of these receptors is a man over 45 with COVID-19, enrolled during active disease.

This rearrangement joins TRBV7-6 to TRBJ2-2; 7 bases match TRBD1. CDR1 SGHVS and CDR2 FNYEAQ come from the germline V gene. The length of the CDR3 is 16 residues. V was clipped by 3 bases and J by 2 bases; unmatched bases: 6. The CDR3 nucleotides read TGTGCCAGCAGCTTGTCCCGACAGGGCAACACCGGGGAGCTGTTTTTT. Its translation: CASSLSRQGNTGELFF.

This chain uses TRBV3-1 (or the pseudogene TRBV3-2) with TRBJ1-1; 9 nucleotides line up with TRBD1. This CDR3 spans 16 amino acids. J lost 0 bases, V lost 3 bases, and 5 bases had no gene match. The germline V gene has CDR1 LGHDT and CDR2 YNNKEL (reference sequence). CDR3 coding DNA: TGTGCCAGCAGCCACAGACAGGGGGTTGTGAACACTGAAGCTTTCTTT. Its translation is CASSHRQGVVNTEAFF.

The J gene is TRBJ1-2, the V gene TRBV5-6; 9 bases map to TRBD1. CDR1 SGHDT and CDR2 YYEEEE come from the germline V gene. This CDR3 is 12 amino acids long. The V gene end was trimmed by 4 bases and the J gene end by 6 bases; junction bases not matched to a gene: 1. The CDR3, as DNA: TGTGCCAGCAGCAGGGACAGGGATGGCTACACCTTC. Residues: CASSRDRDGYTF.

The chain joins TRBV14 to TRBJ2-1, with 7 bases lining up with TRBD1. The CDR3 totals 14 residues. V lost 0 bases, J lost 15 bases, and 11 bases stayed unmatched. Germline V gene sequence: CDR1 SGHDN, CDR2 FVKESK. CDR3 nucleotide sequence: TGTGCCAGCAGCCAAGATCGCCCCCGGACAGGTTGGTTCTTC. This translates into CASSQDRPRTGWFF.

The chain has TRBV19 and TRBJ1-5, with TRBD1 matching 10 bases. The J segment lost 5 bases and the V segment lost 6 bases, leaving 4 bases of the junction unmatched. Germline values: CDR1 LNHDA, CDR2 SQIVND (reference sequence). CDR3 length: 14 amino acids. The CDR3 sequence is CASRTGGAHQPQHF. DNA of the CDR3: TGTGCCAGTAGGACAGGGGGCGCCCATCAGCCCCAGCATTTT. The full variable domain, with the rest looked up from reference TRBV19 and TRBJ1-5, is DGGITQSPKYLFRKEGQNVTLSCEQNLNHDAMYWYRQDPGQGLRLIYYSQIVNDFQKGDIAEGYSVSREKKESFPLTVTSAQKNPTAFYLCASRTGGAHQPQHFGDGTRLSIL.

The chain carries TRBV5-6 and TRBJ2-7, with a weak D call TRBD1 (6 bases). CDR1 SGHDT and CDR2 YYEEEE come from the germline V gene. This CDR3 is 14 amino acids long. The V end lost 0 bases, the J end lost 5 bases, and 12 bases lay between the germline ends. The CDR3 DNA is TGTGCCAGCAGCTTGGTCAGGGGCATCGACGAGCAGTACTTC. This gives the protein CASSLVRGIDEQYF.

J is TRBJ2-5 and V is TRBV18; D remains unclear. Germline values: CDR1 KGHSH, CDR2 LQKENI. The ends were cut back, 4 bases at V and 5 bases at J, with 11 bases in the middle. The CDR3 runs to 13 residues. The CDR3 loop is CASSQASMETQYF. The CDR3 DNA reads as TGTGCCAGCTCACAGGCTAGTATGGAGACCCAGTACTTC.

V usage is TRBV4-2 and J usage is TRBJ1-5; unclear D gene. Trimming took 1 base from V and 2 from J, leaving 12 bases between them. Germline V gene data show CDR1 as LGHNA and CDR2 as YNFKEQ. CDR3 length: 16 residues. DNA of the CDR3: TGTGCCAGCAGCCAAGTGGAGGGAAGCGGCAATCAGCCCCAGCATTTT. It translates to CASSQVEGSGNQPQHF.

Here the CDR3 reads CASSPIRNQPQHF. CDR3 DNA sequence: TGTGCCAGTAGCCCCATCAGGAATCAGCCCCAGCATTTT. The chain couples TRBV19 to TRBJ1-5; D unclear. CDR1 and CDR2 from the germline V gene are LNHDA and SQIVND (reference sequence). The germline V and J ends were trimmed by 6 bases and 4 bases, with 10 bases remaining between them. The CDR3 spans 13 residues.

J is TRBJ1-1 and V is TRBV12-3 or TRBV12-4; D is uncertain. This CDR3 contains 12 residues. Trimming left V 6 bases short and J 3 bases short, with 8 bases between. CDR3 sequence reads: CASSGDYTEAFF. In nucleotides, the CDR3 is TGTGCCAGCAGCGGTGATTACACTGAAGCTTTCTTT.

For this clone: This sample includes further DNA sequences coding for the same CDR3. The rearrangement links TRBV6-5 to TRBJ1-6, with 7 bases aligning to TRBD1. The J segment lost 5 bases and the V segment lost 6 bases, leaving 4 bases of the junction unmatched. The CDR3 loop spans 14 amino acids. Germline V CDR1 and CDR2: MNHEY, SVGAGI. CDR3 bases: TGTGCCAGCAGCACCGGGACAGATAATTCACCCCTCCACTTT. Translating it yields CASSTGTDNSPLHF.

V gene TRBV5-4 combines with J gene TRBJ2-1; tentatively, D is TRBD2 (5 bases). Trimming left V 4 bases short and J 10 bases short, with 18 bases between. This CDR3 comprises 14 residues. Germline-derived CDR1 and CDR2 are SGHNT and YYREEE (reference sequence). The CDR3, as DNA: TGTGCCAGCAGCAAGGACTCCCCCTCCTCCGAGCAGTTCTTC. This translates into CASSKDSPSSEQFF.

This sequence joins TRBV5-1 and TRBJ1-1, with a weak D call TRBD1 (5 bases). Germline assignment: CDR1 SGHRS and CDR2 YFSETQ. This CDR3 has 13 residues. V was shortened by 8 bases and J by 0 bases, with 11 bases between the two germline ends. CDR3 region: CASGKGVNTEAFF. The CDR3 coding sequence is TGCGCCAGTGGGAAAGGGGTGAACACTGAAGCTTTCTTT.

The CDR3 DNA reads TGTGCCAGTAGTCCGAGGGAGGGACGACACTATGGCTACACCTTC. Protein: CASSPREGRHYGYTF. The chain joins TRBV19 to TRBJ1-2, with D tentatively TRBD1 (5 bases). Germline V lookup: CDR1 LNHDA, CDR2 SQIVND (reference sequence). Trimming pared 5 bases from V and 3 bases from J, leaving 16 bases between. CDR3 length: 15 residues.

The V call is TRBV7-8, the J call TRBJ2-1; 7 positions match TRBD1. V dropped 0 bases and J dropped 7; count of bases not matched to a gene: 6. The CDR3 extends over 15 amino acids. Germline V gene lookup returns CDR1 SGHVS and CDR2 FQNEAQ. The CDR3 nucleotides are TGTGCCAGCAGCTTAGCGAACAGGGGTGGGAATGAGCAGTTCTTC. It codes for CASSLANRGGNEQFF.

This rearrangement joins TRBV15 to TRBJ1-5; a possible D gene is TRBD1 (5 bases). There are 13 residues in the CDR3. V was clipped by 3 bases and J by 6 bases, with 9 bases between them. The germline V gene has CDR1 LNHNV and CDR2 YYDKDF (reference sequence). The chain's CDR3 is CATSSWGGQPQHF. In nucleotides, the CDR3 is TGTGCCACCAGCAGTTGGGGGGGTCAGCCCCAGCATTTT.

V and J are TRBV30 and TRBJ1-1; D remains unclear. Germline V gene data show CDR1 as GTSNPN and CDR2 as SVGIG (reference sequence). The length of the CDR3 is 12 residues. With 4 bases removed from V and 4 bases from J, the gap between germline ends came to 10 bases. The CDR3 nucleotides read TGTGCCTGGACCCTGACGGGCACTGAAGCTTTCTTT. It specifies CAWTLTGTEAFF.

V and J are TRBV5-1 and TRBJ2-5; tentative D call: TRBD2 (6 bases). Germline-derived CDR1 and CDR2 are SGHRS and YFSETQ. Trimming removed 3 bases from V and 4 bases from J, with 19 bases in between. CDR3 length equals 16 residues. As DNA, the CDR3 is TGCGCCAGCAGCTACTCCCGTCGAAGCGGGTTAGAGACCCAGTACTTC. This codes for CASSYSRRSGLETQYF. The full variable domain, with the rest looked up from reference TRBV5-1 and TRBJ2-5, is KAGVTQTPRYLIKTRGQQVTLSCSPISGHRSVSWYQQTPGQGLQFLFEYFSETQRNKGNFPGRFSGRQFSNSRSEMNVSTLELGDSALYLCASSYSRRSGLETQYFGPGTRLLVL.

The chain employs TRBV4-1 and TRBJ2-7; 9 bases fit TRBD2. V trimming: 3 bases; J trimming: 2 bases; junction bases outside the gene matches: 8. The CDR3 loop spans 16 amino acids. CDR1 is MGHRA, CDR2 YSYEKL, per germline. Written as DNA, the CDR3 is TGCGCCAGCAGCCACCCCGCTAGCGGGGAACCCTACGAGCAGTACTTC. The encoded protein is CASSHPASGEPYEQYF.

V is TRBV19 and J is TRBJ2-5; 9 nucleotides align to TRBD1. CDR3 length: 14 amino acids. CDR1 LNHDA and CDR2 SQIVND come from the germline V gene (reference sequence). With 8 bases clipped from V and 5 bases from J, the junction kept 9 bases outside the gene matches. The DNA of the CDR3 is TGTGCCAGTCGCCAACAGGGGGCACGGGAGACCCAGTACTTC. This encodes CASRQQGARETQYF.

The chain combines TRBV14 with TRBJ2-1, with D possibly being TRBD1 (5 bases). Germline V gene data show CDR1 as SGHDN and CDR2 as FVKESK. Trimming removed 0 bases from V and 4 bases from J, with 22 bases in between. The CDR3 is 19 amino acids. The CDR3 sequence: CASSQDPRIQGARYNEQFF. Written as DNA, the CDR3 is TGTGCCAGCAGCCAAGATCCGCGCATTCAGGGCGCCCGATACAATGAGCAGTTCTTC.

The chain employs TRBV11-2 and TRBJ2-3, with TRBD2 matching 10 bases. CDR1 is SGHAT, CDR2 FQNNGV, per germline. Trimming took 5 bases from V and 2 from J; bases not matched to a gene: 10. The CDR3 loop spans 17 amino acids. The CDR3 DNA sequence: TGTGCCAGCAGCCCCGCCCCTAGCGGGGGACCCACAGATACGCAGTATTTT. Translated: CASSPAPSGGPTDTQYF.

This clone occurred a few times. The chain recombines TRBV15 with TRBJ2-7; 12 bases are a match to TRBD2. In germline, CDR1 is LNHNV, CDR2 YYDKDF (reference sequence). J lost 2 bases, V lost 2 bases, and 7 bases had no gene match. The CDR3 extends over 17 amino acids. The CDR3 protein is CATSRSGLAGLTYEQYF. The CDR3 DNA reads TGTGCCACCAGCAGATCCGGACTAGCGGGACTCACCTACGAGCAGTACTTC.

The rearrangement links TRBV28 to TRBJ2-5; 10 bases fit TRBD1. Germline V gives CDR1 MDHEN, CDR2 SYDVKM. Trimming at V came to 5 bases and at J to 6 bases, leaving 12 bases not matched to a gene. The CDR3 runs to 16 residues. The CDR3, as DNA: TGTGCCAGCAGTCCGACCGGGACAGGGGATACGAAGACCCAGTACTTC. It is translated as CASSPTGTGDTKTQYF.

The J gene is TRBJ1-3, the V gene TRBV9, with TRBD1 matching 7 bases. Trimming at V came to 4 bases and at J to 7 bases, leaving 8 bases not matched to a gene. This CDR3 is built from 14 residues. CDR1 and CDR2 from the germline V gene are SGDLS and YYNGEE. Here the CDR3 DNA reads TGTGCCAGCAGCCCCAAGGGGGCTAGGAACACCATATATTTT. Residues: CASSPKGARNTIYF.

The rearrangement uses TRBV18 and TRBJ1-6, with 7 bases aligning to TRBD1. The CDR3 is 15 residues long. CDR1 and CDR2 (germline): KGHSH, LQKENI. After removal of 3 bases from V and 7 bases from J, the junction contained 6 bases not matched to a gene. The CDR3 nucleotides read TGTGCCAGCTCACCGCGACAGGGTGGGAATTCACCCCTCCACTTT. Translating gives CASSPRQGGNSPLHF.

The gene calls are TRBV5-1 and TRBJ1-3; 9 bases map to TRBD1. Germline V gene lookup returns CDR1 SGHRS and CDR2 YFSETQ. The CDR3 covers 15 residues. V lost 4 bases to trimming and J lost 4 bases; unmatched junction nucleotides: 6. The CDR3 loop reads CASSETGGDGNTIYF. The CDR3 DNA reads TGCGCCAGCAGCGAGACAGGGGGGGACGGAAACACCATATATTTT. Looking up the rest from reference TRBV5-1 and TRBJ1-3 gives the full variable domain: KAGVTQTPRYLIKTRGQQVTLSCSPISGHRSVSWYQQTPGQGLQFLFEYFSETQRNKGNFPGRFSGRQFSNSRSEMNVSTLELGDSALYLCASSETGGDGNTIYFGEGSWLTVV.

The V call is TRBV5-1, the J call TRBJ1-2; no firm D call. V lost 0 bases and J lost 7, with 13 bases in between. Germline loops: CDR1 SGHRS, CDR2 YFSETQ. The CDR3 covers 14 residues. CDR3 DNA sequence: TGCGCCAGCAGCTTGGACGCGGGTTCGATTGGCTACACCTTC. Translating it yields CASSLDAGSIGYTF.

The rearrangement links TRBV27 to TRBJ2-1; 10 bases are a match to TRBD1. The CDR3 loop spans 16 amino acids. In germline, CDR1 is MNHEY, CDR2 SMNVEV (reference sequence). Trimming took 5 bases from V and 6 from J; bases not matched to a gene: 10. In DNA form, the CDR3 reads TGTGCCAGCAGTCCCCGACAGGGGGCGAGGGGCAATGAGCAGTTCTTC. The encoded protein is CASSPRQGARGNEQFF.

The V call is TRBV11-2, the J call TRBJ2-5; the match to TRBD1 covers 7 bases. V lost 0 bases, J lost 4 bases, and 2 bases stayed unmatched. Per germline, CDR1 SGHAT and CDR2 FQNNGV. The CDR3 has 14 amino acids. In nucleotides, the CDR3 is TGTGCCAGCAGCTTAGAGACAGGGACAGAGACCCAGTACTTC. This translates into CASSLETGTETQYF.